This TCR beta chain was sequenced for a study of T-cell reconstitution after alpha-beta-depleted transplantation in children. The V segment lost 1 base and the J segment 5 bases; nucleotides outside the gene matches: 2. The CDR3 has 14 amino acids. This clonotype was detected only a few times. Its antigen remains unknown. Using unique molecular identifiers, the investigators prepared the TCRbeta library. TCRdb itself ran the PCR reads through MiXCR, one entry per CDR3 protein. The table lists about 60,000 distinct CDR3 sequences, roughly 45% of them singletons. Study-level findings and limits: The origin of alpha-beta T cells about two months after transplant was reportedly several hundred expanded graft clones. After transplant, high TCRbeta diversity at day 60 in some patients arose from surviving recipient T cells and thymic progenitors.

The starting material was PBMCs, mostly from graft donor cells, obtained 360 days after TCRalphabeta/CD19-depleted stem cell transplant. This chain links TRBV12-3 or TRBV12-4 with TRBJ1-5, with 7 positions matching TRBD1. The clonotype originates from a male patient younger than 18 who had a stem cell transplant for acute lymphoblastic leukemia, so the T cells may come from the graft donor. The CDR3 nucleotides are TGTGCCAGCAGTTTAGAGGACAGGTATCAGCCCCAGCATTTT. Translation: CASSLEDRYQPQHF.